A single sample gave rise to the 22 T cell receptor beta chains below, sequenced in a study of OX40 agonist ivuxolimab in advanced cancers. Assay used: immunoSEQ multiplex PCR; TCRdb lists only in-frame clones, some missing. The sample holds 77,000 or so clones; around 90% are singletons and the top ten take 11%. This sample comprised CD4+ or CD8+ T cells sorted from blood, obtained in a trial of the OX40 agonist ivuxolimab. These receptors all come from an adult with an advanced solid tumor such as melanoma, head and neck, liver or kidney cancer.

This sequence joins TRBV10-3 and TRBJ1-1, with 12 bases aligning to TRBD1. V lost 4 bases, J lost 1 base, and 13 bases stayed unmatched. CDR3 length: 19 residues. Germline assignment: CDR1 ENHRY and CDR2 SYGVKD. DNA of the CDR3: TGTGCCATCAGTGCCCTCCCGGGACAGGGGGCGGGCTCGAACACTGAAGCTTTCTTT. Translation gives CAISALPGQGAGSNTEAFF.

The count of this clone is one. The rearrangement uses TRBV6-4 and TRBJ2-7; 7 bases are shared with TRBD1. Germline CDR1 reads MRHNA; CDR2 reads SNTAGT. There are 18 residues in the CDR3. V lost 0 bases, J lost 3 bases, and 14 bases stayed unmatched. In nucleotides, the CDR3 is TGTGCCAGCAGTGACTCCCGTCGTTGGACAGGAAAAGACTACGAGCAGTACTTC. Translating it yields CASSDSRRWTGKDYEQYF.

The CDR3 DNA is TGTGCCAGCAGCCCCCAGGCCGTACTGGCGGGTGGCTACACCTTC. Protein sequence: CASSPQAVLAGGYTF. The genes are TRBV7-9 and TRBJ1-2; no reliable D call. Germline V lookup: CDR1 SEHNR, CDR2 FQNEAQ (reference sequence). The V gene lost 5 bases and the J gene lost 7 bases, with 20 bases spanning the gap. CDR3 length: 15 residues.

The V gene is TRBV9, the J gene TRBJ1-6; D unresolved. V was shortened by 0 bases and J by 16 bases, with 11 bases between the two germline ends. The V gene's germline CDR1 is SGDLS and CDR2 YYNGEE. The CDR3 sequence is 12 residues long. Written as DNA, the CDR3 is TGTGCCAGCAGCGTAGGGGGATTACAGCTCCACTTT. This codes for CASSVGGLQLHF. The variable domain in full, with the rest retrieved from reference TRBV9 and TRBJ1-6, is DSGVTQTPKHLITATGQRVTLRCSPRSGDLSVYWYQQSLDQGLQFLIQYYNGEERAKGNILERFSAQQFPDLHSELNLSSLELGDSALYFCASSVGGLQLHFGNGTRLTVT.

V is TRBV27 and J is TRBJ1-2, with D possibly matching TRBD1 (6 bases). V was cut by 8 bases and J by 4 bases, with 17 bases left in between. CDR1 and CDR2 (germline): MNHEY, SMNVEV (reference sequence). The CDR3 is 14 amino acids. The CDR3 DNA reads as TGTGCCAGCGGGGCCGTGGGGGCTCCCTATGGCTACACCTTC. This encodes CASGAVGAPYGYTF.

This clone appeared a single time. The chain's CDR3 is CSVDRDRGPWGYTF. CDR3 DNA: TGCAGCGTAGACCGGGACAGGGGGCCGTGGGGCTACACCTTC. The rearrangement links TRBV29-1 to TRBJ1-2; 12 bases agree with TRBD1. CDR3 size: 14 residues. The trim removed 6 bases at V and 8 bases at J, leaving 10 bases unmatched. From germline, CDR1 is SQVTM and CDR2 ANQGSEA.

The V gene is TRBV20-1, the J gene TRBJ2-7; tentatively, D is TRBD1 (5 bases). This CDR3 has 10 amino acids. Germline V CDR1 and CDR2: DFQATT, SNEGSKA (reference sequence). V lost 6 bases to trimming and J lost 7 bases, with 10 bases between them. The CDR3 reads CSAVKGEQYF. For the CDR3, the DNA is TGCAGTGCAGTCAAGGGGGAGCAGTACTTC.

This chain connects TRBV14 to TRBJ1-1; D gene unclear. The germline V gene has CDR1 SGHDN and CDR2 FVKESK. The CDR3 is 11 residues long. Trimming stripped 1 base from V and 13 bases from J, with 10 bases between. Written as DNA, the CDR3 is TGTGCCAGCAGCCAAGGTCCCCCCTATTTCTTT. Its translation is CASSQGPPYFF.

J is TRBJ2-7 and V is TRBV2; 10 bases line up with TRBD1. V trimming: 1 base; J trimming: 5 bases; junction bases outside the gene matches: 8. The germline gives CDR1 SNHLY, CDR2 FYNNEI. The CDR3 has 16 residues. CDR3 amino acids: CASSEGPGQGFHEQYF. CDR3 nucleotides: TGTGCCAGCAGTGAAGGTCCGGGACAGGGGTTCCACGAGCAGTACTTC.

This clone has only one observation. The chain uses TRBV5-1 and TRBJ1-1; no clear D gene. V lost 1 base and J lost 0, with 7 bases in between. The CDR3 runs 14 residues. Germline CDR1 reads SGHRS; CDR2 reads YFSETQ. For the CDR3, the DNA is TGCGCCAGCAGCTTGTCTTCAGTGAACACTGAAGCTTTCTTT. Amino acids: CASSLSSVNTEAFF.

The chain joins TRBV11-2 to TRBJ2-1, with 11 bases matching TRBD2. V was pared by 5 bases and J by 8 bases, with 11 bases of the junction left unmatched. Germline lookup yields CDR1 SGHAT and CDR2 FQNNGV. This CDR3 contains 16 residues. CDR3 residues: CASSGDIAGGRHEQFF. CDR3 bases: TGTGCCAGCAGCGGAGACATAGCGGGGGGGCGACATGAGCAGTTCTTC.

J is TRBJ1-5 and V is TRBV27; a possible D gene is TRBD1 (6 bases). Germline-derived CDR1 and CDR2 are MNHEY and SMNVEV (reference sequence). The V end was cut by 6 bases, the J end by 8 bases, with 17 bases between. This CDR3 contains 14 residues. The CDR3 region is CASSLGGLWEPQHF. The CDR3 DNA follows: TGTGCCAGCAGCCTAGGGGGGTTGTGGGAGCCCCAGCATTTT.

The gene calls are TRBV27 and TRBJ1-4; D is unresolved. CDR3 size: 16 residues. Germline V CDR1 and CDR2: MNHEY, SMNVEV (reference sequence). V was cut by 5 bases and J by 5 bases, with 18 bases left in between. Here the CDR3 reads CASSPLDPSLNEKLFF. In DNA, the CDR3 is TGTGCCAGCAGTCCTCTTGACCCTTCCTTAAATGAAAAACTGTTTTTT.

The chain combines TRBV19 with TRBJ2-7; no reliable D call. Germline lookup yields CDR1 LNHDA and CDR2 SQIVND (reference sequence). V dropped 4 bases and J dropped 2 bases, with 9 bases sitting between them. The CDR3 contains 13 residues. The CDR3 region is CASSSGYTYEQYF. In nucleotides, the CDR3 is TGTGCCAGTAGTAGTGGTTACACCTACGAGCAGTACTTC.

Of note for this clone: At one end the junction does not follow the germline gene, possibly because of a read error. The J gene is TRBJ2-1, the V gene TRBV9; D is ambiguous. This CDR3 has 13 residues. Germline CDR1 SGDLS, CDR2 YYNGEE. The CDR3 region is CAGSVESFSEQFF. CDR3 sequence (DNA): TGTGCCGGCAGCGTAGAGTCTTTTAGTGAGCAGTTCTTC. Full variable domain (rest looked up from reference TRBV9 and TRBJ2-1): DSGVTQTPKHLITATGQRVTLRCSPRSGDLSVYWYQQSLDQGLQFLIQYYNGEERAKGNILERFSAQQFPDLHSELNLSSLELGDSALYFCAGSVESFSEQFFGPGTRLTVL.

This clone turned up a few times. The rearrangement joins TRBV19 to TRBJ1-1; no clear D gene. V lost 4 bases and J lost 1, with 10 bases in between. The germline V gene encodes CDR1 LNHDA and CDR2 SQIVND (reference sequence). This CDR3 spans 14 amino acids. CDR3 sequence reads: CASSTHTGNTEAFF. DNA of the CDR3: TGTGCCAGTAGTACCCATACGGGGAACACTGAAGCTTTCTTT. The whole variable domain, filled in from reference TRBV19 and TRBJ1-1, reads DGGITQSPKYLFRKEGQNVTLSCEQNLNHDAMYWYRQDPGQGLRLIYYSQIVNDFQKGDIAEGYSVSREKKESFPLTVTSAQKNPTAFYLCASSTHTGNTEAFFGQGTRLTVV.

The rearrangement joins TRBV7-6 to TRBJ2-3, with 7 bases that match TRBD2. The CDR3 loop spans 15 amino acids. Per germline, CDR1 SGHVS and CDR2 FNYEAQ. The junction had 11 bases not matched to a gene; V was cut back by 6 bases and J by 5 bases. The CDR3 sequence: CASSSGGGFGDTQYF. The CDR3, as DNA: TGTGCCAGCAGTTCGGGGGGAGGATTCGGAGATACGCAGTATTTT.

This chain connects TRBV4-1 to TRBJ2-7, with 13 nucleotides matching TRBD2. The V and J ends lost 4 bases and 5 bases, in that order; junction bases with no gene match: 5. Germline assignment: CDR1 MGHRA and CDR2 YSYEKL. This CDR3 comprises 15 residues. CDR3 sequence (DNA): TGCGCCAGCAGCCGCTTACTAGCGGGGGGGGACGAGCAGTACTTC. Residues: CASSRLLAGGDEQYF.

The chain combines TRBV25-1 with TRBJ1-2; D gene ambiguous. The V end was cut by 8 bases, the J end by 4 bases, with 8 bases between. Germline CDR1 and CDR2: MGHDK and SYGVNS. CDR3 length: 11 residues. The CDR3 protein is CASGHTYGYTF. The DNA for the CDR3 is TGTGCCAGCGGCCACACCTATGGCTACACCTTC.

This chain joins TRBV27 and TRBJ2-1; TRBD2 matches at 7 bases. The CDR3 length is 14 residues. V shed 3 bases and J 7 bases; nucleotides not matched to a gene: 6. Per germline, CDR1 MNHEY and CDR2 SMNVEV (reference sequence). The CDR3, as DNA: TGTGCCAGCAGTTTGGGGGGGGAGGGAAATGAGCAGTTCTTC. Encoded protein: CASSLGGEGNEQFF.

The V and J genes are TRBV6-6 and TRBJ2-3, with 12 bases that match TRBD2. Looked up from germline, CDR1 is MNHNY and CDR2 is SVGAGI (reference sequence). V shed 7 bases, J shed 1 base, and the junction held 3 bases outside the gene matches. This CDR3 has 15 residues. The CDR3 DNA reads TGTGCCAGCACTAGACTAGCGGGGGGCACAGATACGCAGTATTTT. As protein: CASTRLAGGTDTQYF.

The CDR3 spells CASSLSGDSNQPQHF. The CDR3 nucleotides read TGTGCCAGCAGCTTATCAGGGGATAGCAATCAGCCCCAGCATTTT. The chain combines TRBV7-9 with TRBJ1-5; D is perhaps TRBD1 (6 bases). CDR1 is SEHNR, CDR2 FQNEAQ, per germline (reference sequence). Deletions cut 2 bases from V and 0 bases from J, with 8 bases between. This CDR3 region has 15 residues.